What follows are 17 T cell receptor beta chains derived from one specimen sequenced in a study of neurological immune-mediated disorders. TCRdb re-analysed the 5' RACE reads in MiXCR, keeping a single row per CDR3 protein. This table has 130,000 or so distinct CDR3 sequences, around 3% appearing once. The sample taken for sequencing was PBMCs. The source is a woman in her thirties with multiple sclerosis.

This clonotype was found many times. This chain links TRBV20-1 with TRBJ1-1; 10 bases are a match to TRBD1. This CDR3 has 14 residues. The germline gives CDR1 DFQATT, CDR2 SNEGSKA (reference sequence). With 3 bases clipped from V and 1 base from J, the junction kept 2 bases outside the gene matches. The CDR3 sequence is CSARGDRGNTEAFF. In nucleotides, the CDR3 is TGCAGTGCTAGGGGGGACAGGGGGAACACTGAAGCTTTCTTT.

To note about this clonotype: Since a much larger clone is just one base distant, this may be a read error. This chain connects TRBV3-1 to TRBJ2-7, with 8 bases that match TRBD1. The junction had 1 base not matched to a gene; V was cut back by 9 bases and J by 3 bases. Germline V gene data show CDR1 as LGHDT and CDR2 as YNNKEL (reference sequence). The CDR3 is 11 amino acids. CDR3 bases: TGTGCCAGAACAGGGGGCTACGAGCAGTACTTC. Translation: CARTGGYEQYF.

In its sample, this clonotype was seen many times. This chain connects TRBV5-1 to TRBJ2-1, with 9 bases that match TRBD2. The V gene end was trimmed by 3 bases and the J gene end by 7 bases; junction bases not matched to a gene: 5. The CDR3 totals 14 residues. Germline V gene sequence: CDR1 SGHRS, CDR2 YFSETQ. The CDR3 DNA reads TGCGCCAGCAGCTCATTAGCGGGAGTGAATGAGCAGTTCTTC. Its protein is CASSSLAGVNEQFF.

The table lists this clonotype with a few counts. This chain connects TRBV6-5 to TRBJ1-5; D is undetermined. Germline values: CDR1 MNHEY, CDR2 SVGAGI. The CDR3 extends over 13 amino acids. Trimming pared 6 bases from V and 0 bases from J, leaving 6 bases between. CDR3 sequence: CASRENSNQPQHF. In nucleotides, the CDR3 is TGTGCCAGCAGAGAAAATAGCAATCAGCCCCAGCATTTT.

There are many counts of this clonotype. The chain has TRBV5-6 and TRBJ1-4, with D uncertain. This CDR3 is built from 15 residues. In germline, CDR1 is SGHDT, CDR2 YYEEEE. V lost 3 bases to trimming and J lost 0 bases, with 9 bases between them. The CDR3 DNA follows: TGTGCCAGCAGCTCATACACCGCAACTAATGAAAAACTGTTTTTT. Amino acid sequence: CASSSYTATNEKLFF.

This clonotype was counted many times. The rearrangement links TRBV29-1 to TRBJ1-1; no clear D. Trimming removed 5 bases from V and 1 base from J, with 11 bases in between. This CDR3 has 13 amino acids. Per the germline V gene, CDR1 is SQVTM and CDR2 is ANQGSEA. The chain's CDR3 is CSVTKNWNTEAFF. CDR3 coding DNA: TGCAGCGTTACGAAGAACTGGAACACTGAAGCTTTCTTT.

This clonotype appeared many times. V and J are TRBV7-8 and TRBJ2-3, with 10 bases matching TRBD2. The CDR3 is made up of 15 amino acids. Trimming took 5 bases from V and 2 from J; bases not matched to a gene: 4. CDR1 SGHVS and CDR2 FQNEAQ come from the germline V gene. This CDR3 reads CASSLGLAYTDTQYF. CDR3 in DNA: TGTGCCAGCAGCCTGGGACTAGCGTACACAGATACGCAGTATTTT.

This clonotype occurred many times. The V and J genes are TRBV3-1 and TRBJ2-7, with 7 bases lining up with TRBD1. Trimming took 4 bases from V and 2 from J; bases not matched to a gene: 8. The germline V gene encodes CDR1 LGHDT and CDR2 YNNKEL (reference sequence). The CDR3 covers 15 residues. CDR3 amino acids: CASSLTGQDPYEQYF. CDR3 sequence (DNA): TGTGCCAGCAGCCTAACTGGACAGGATCCCTACGAGCAGTACTTC.

The table lists this clonotype with many counts. CDR3 loop: CASSGDRDYEQYF. DNA of the CDR3: TGTGCCAGCTCAGGGGACAGGGACTACGAGCAGTACTTC. The V and J genes are TRBV18 and TRBJ2-7, with 9 bases matching TRBD1. V gave up 5 bases and J gave up 3 bases; unmatched junction bases: 2. This CDR3 spans 13 amino acids. Germline values: CDR1 KGHSH, CDR2 LQKENI.

This clonotype showed up many times. The CDR3 region has the DNA TGTGCCAGCAGCCACCCCGCTCGATACGAGCAGTACTTC. The encoded protein is CASSHPARYEQYF. The chain uses TRBV28 and TRBJ2-7; D gene ambiguous. The CDR3 has 13 residues. Deletions cut 6 bases from V and 4 bases from J, with 13 bases between. Germline values: CDR1 MDHEN, CDR2 SYDVKM.

This clonotype turned up a few times. A read error is possible here, since a much larger clone lies one base away. The genes are TRBV10-2 and TRBJ1-1; TRBD1 matches at 8 bases. CDR1 is WSHSY, CDR2 SAAADI, per germline. Trimming took 4 bases from V and 6 from J; bases not matched to a gene: 7. The length of the CDR3 is 14 residues. The CDR3 loop is CASSGQGARPEAFF. DNA for the CDR3: TGCGCCAGCAGTGGGCAGGGGGCCAGACCTGAAGCTTTCTTT.

This clonotype was recorded at least ten times. The genes are TRBV20-1 and TRBJ2-7; 16 bases are a match to TRBD2. CDR3 length: 17 residues. J was trimmed by 2 bases and V by 0 bases; bases with no gene match: 4. The germline gives CDR1 DFQATT, CDR2 SNEGSKA (reference sequence). This CDR3 reads CSARDLGLAGGPYEQYF. DNA for the CDR3: TGCAGTGCTAGAGATTTGGGACTAGCGGGAGGGCCCTACGAGCAGTACTTC.

A few counts support this clonotype. V and J are TRBV2 and TRBJ2-1; possibly TRBD1 or TRBD2 for D (6 bases each). V was cut by 1 base and J by 10 bases, with 11 bases left in between. Germline V gene sequence: CDR1 SNHLY, CDR2 FYNNEI. The CDR3 sequence is 13 residues long. CDR3 sequence reads: CASSEEGGREQFF. As DNA, the CDR3 is TGTGCCAGCAGTGAAGAGGGGGGTCGGGAGCAGTTCTTC.

This clonotype was recorded at least ten times. This CDR3 is CASSGDSDYEQYF. CDR3 bases: TGTGCCAGCAGTGGTGACTCAGACTACGAGCAGTACTTC. This chain links TRBV7-6 with TRBJ2-7; D call uncertain. CDR1 and CDR2 from the germline V gene are SGHVS and FNYEAQ. The CDR3 spans 13 residues. The V gene lost 6 bases and the J gene lost 3 bases, with 12 bases spanning the gap. Full variable domain (outside the CDR3, taken from reference TRBV7-6 and TRBJ2-7): GAGVSQSPRYKVTKRGQDVALRCDPISGHVSLYWYRQALGQGPEFLTYFNYEAQQDKSGLPNDRFSAERPEGSISTLTIQRTEQRDSAMYRCASSGDSDYEQYFGPGTRLTVT.

This clonotype was recorded many times. The chain carries TRBV9 and TRBJ1-1; 12 nucleotides match TRBD1. There are 18 residues in the CDR3. The V and J ends lost 7 bases and 3 bases, in that order; junction bases with no gene match: 16. Germline assignment: CDR1 SGDLS and CDR2 YYNGEE. Written as DNA, the CDR3 is TGTGCCAGCGGCAACCCCGGGACAGGGGGCATTAAGGACACTGAAGCTTTCTTT. Protein: CASGNPGTGGIKDTEAFF.

This clonotype was detected ten times or more. V is TRBV6-5 and J is TRBJ1-1; D is unclear. Germline V gives CDR1 MNHEY, CDR2 SVGAGI. The CDR3 is 13 amino acids. Between the trimmed V and J ends, which lost 5 bases and 6 bases, there was a span of 13 bases. CDR3 DNA sequence: TGTGCCAGCAGTCCTACTGAGGGAGCTGAAGCTTTCTTT. Translation: CASSPTEGAEAFF.

This clonotype came up many times. This chain uses TRBV4-1 with TRBJ2-3; no clear D. CDR1 is MGHRA, CDR2 YSYEKL, per germline. The CDR3 is 16 residues long. V was pared by 1 base and J by 0 bases, with 11 bases between. The CDR3 nucleotides are TGCGCCAGCAGCCAAGTGAATCTAGTCAGCACAGATACGCAGTATTTT. It yields the protein CASSQVNLVSTDTQYF.